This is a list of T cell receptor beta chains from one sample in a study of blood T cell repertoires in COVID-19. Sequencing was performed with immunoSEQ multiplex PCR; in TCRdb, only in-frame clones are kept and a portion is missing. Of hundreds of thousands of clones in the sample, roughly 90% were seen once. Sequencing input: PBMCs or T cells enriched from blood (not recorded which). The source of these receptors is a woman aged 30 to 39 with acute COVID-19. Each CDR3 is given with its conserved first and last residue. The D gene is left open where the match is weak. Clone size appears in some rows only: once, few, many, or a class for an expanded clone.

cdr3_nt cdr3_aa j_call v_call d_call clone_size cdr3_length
TGTGCCAGCAGTTTATACGGTCACTATGGCTACACCTTC CASSLYGHYGYTF TRBJ1-2 TRBV27 NA once 13
TGTGCCAGCAGCTTTATACTCGGGTTAGCGCAATCCGGGGAGCTGTTTTTT CASSFILGLAQSGELFF TRBJ2-2 TRBV7-2 NA once 17
TGCAGTGCTAGTGGGACACATCAGCCCCAGCATTTT CSASGTHQPQHF TRBJ1-5 TRBV20-1 NA few 12
TGTGCCAGCAGCTTAGTTGGGACAGGGGGCGATCAGCCCCAGCATTTT CASSLVGTGGDQPQHF TRBJ1-5 TRBV7-2 TRBD1 NA 16
TGCAGCGCTATAGTACAGGGACAGAACACTGAAGCTTTCTTT CSAIVQGQNTEAFF TRBJ1-1 TRBV29-1 NA once 14
TGTGCCAGTAGGAAAGGACAGGGGGACCTCATGAACACTGAAGCTTTCTTT CASRKGQGDLMNTEAFF TRBJ1-1 TRBV19 TRBD1 NA 17
TGTGCCTTAATTCCGGGACACCGAAGGAACACTGAAGCTTTCTTT CALIPGHRRNTEAFF TRBJ1-1 TRBV30 NA NA 15
TGTGCCAGCAGCTCCACTCGGACAGGGATTAGCGCTGAAGCTTTCTTT CASSSTRTGISAEAFF TRBJ1-1 TRBV5-6 TRBD1 once 16
TGTGCCAGCAGCTCGGGCGTAGCGGGCAGCACAGATACGCAGTATTTT CASSSGVAGSTDTQYF TRBJ2-3 TRBV7-3 TRBD2 once 16
TGTGCCAGCAGTTTATCCCTTCTCCCCTATGGCTACACCTTC CASSLSLLPYGYTF TRBJ1-2 TRBV28 NA NA 14
TGTGCCACCAGTGATTCGGTCGGGACTAGCGGGCGCACAGATACGCAGTATTTT CATSDSVGTSGRTDTQYF TRBJ2-3 TRBV24-1 TRBD2 NA 18
TGTGCCAGCAGCTCGGGGGATTTCGCTGAAGCTTTCTTT CASSSGDFAEAFF TRBJ1-1 TRBV6-2/TRBV6-3 NA NA 13
TGTGCCAGCAGCCCAGAGGGTGCCGGGTGGTATAACAATCAGCCCCAGCATTTT CASSPEGAGWYNNQPQHF TRBJ1-5 TRBV7-8 NA once 18
TGTGCCAGCAGCCAAGACGGTAGCTATCAGCCCCAGCATTTT CASSQDGSYQPQHF TRBJ1-5 TRBV3-1/TRBV3-2 NA NA 14
TGTGCCAGCAGTCTTTCAACAGGGGCGGGGGAGACCCAGTACTTC CASSLSTGAGETQYF TRBJ2-5 TRBV2 NA NA 15
TGTGCCAGCAGCCCCCTAGCGGTACAAGAGACCCAGTACTTC CASSPLAVQETQYF TRBJ2-5 TRBV9 TRBD2 NA 14
TGTGCCAGCAGCCAAGATGGGCTAGCGGGGGGGCATTCCTTGGATACGCAGTATTTT CASSQDGLAGGHSLDTQYF TRBJ2-3 TRBV3-1/TRBV3-2 TRBD2 NA 19
TGTGCCTGCAGGACAGCCACGAACACTGAAGCTTTCTTT CACRTATNTEAFF TRBJ1-1 TRBV25-1 NA NA 13
TGCACCAGCAGCCAAGATCGGGGCGGGGGGAGCGCCGGGGAGCTGTTTTTT CTSSQDRGGGSAGELFF TRBJ2-2 TRBV1 NA NA 17
TGTGCCAGCAGTTCCGGAGCGGGAGACGAGCAGTACTTC CASSSGAGDEQYF TRBJ2-7 TRBV28 TRBD2 NA 13
TGCGCCAGCAGCCAGACCGGGACAGGGTTAGCAGATACGCAGTATTTT CASSQTGTGLADTQYF TRBJ2-3 TRBV4-1 TRBD1 once 16
TGCGCCAGCAGCCAAGACTTCAGGGGAGCTGGGGCCAACGTCCTGACTTTC CASSQDFRGAGANVLTF TRBJ2-6 TRBV4-1 NA NA 17
TGTGCCAGCAGCTTGGCCGGTGGACTAGCGGGGGGGGAGCAGTACTTC CASSLAGGLAGGEQYF TRBJ2-7 TRBV5-4 TRBD2 NA 16
TGTGCCAGTAGGACGGGGAGTGCGACAGATACGCAGTATTTT CASRTGSATDTQYF TRBJ2-3 TRBV19 NA NA 14
TGCAGCGTTGAAGATCCGGGACAGGGTGGCTACACCTTC CSVEDPGQGGYTF TRBJ1-2 TRBV29-1 TRBD1 NA 13
TGTGCCAGCAGTGGGTCGGGGGGGAATCAGCCCCAGCATTTT CASSGSGGNQPQHF TRBJ1-5 TRBV28 NA NA 14
TGTGCCAGCAGCTCCAGACAGGGTAGTTCACCCCTCCACTTT CASSSRQGSSPLHF TRBJ1-6 TRBV5-4 TRBD1 NA 14
TGTGCCACCAGCATTGAAGCGTCTCACACCCGCACAGATACGCAGTATTTT CATSIEASHTRTDTQYF TRBJ2-3 TRBV15 NA NA 17
TGTGCAAGTCGCCCCTCTCGCACAGATACGCAGTATTTT CASRPSRTDTQYF TRBJ2-3 TRBV12-2 NA NA 13